What follows is one T cell receptor beta chain and its context. This record belongs to a study of blood T cell repertoires in COVID-19. Study in general: Acute and convalescent COVID-19 samples came from the United States, Italy and Spain. PBMCs, B-cell-depleted T cells, or T cells provided the cDNA or gDNA that made up the material.

Original analysis: Amplification from reference gene primers served as the basis for estimated nucleated cell counts. TCRdb's table, derived via immunoSEQ multiplex PCR, lists solely in-frame clones and lacks some. V and J calls and clone size are as listed in that table; D and trimming were resolved from the DNA. The sample includes fewer than 65,000 clones, just under 85% of them seen just once. CDR3 length: 11 residues. CDR1 is GTSNPN, CDR2 SVGIG, per germline (reference sequence). Trimming took 3 bases from V and 2 from J, leaving 2 bases between them. V and J are TRBV30 and TRBJ2-4, with D unclear. The sequenced material came from peripheral blood. This receptor was taken from a man in his sixties with acute or convalescent COVID-19. CDR3 amino acids: CAWSSKNIQYF. DNA of the CDR3: TGTGCCTGGAGCTCCAAAAACATTCAGTACTTC.